Ten or more counts support the clone carrying this T cell receptor (beta chain). The data stem from a study of blood T cell repertoires in COVID-19. At the level of the study: The origin of the acute and convalescent COVID-19 samples was the United States, Italy and Spain.

It was during active infection that Seattle patients were enrolled and then longitudinally followed. Some clones are missing from TCRdb's copy, which holds only in-frame ones; the method was immunoSEQ multiplex PCR. The sample records about 230,000 clones, 80% to 90% being singletons. This TCR was recovered from a man in his fifties with COVID-19, enrolled during active disease. Sequencing was done on a sample of peripheral blood.

DNA for the CDR3: TGTGCCAGCAGTGAAACCAGGACAGGGGGTGGTACAGATACGCAGTATTTT. Translating it yields CASSETRTGGGTDTQYF. The chain combines TRBV2 with TRBJ2-3; 10 bases match TRBD1. The V segment lost 2 bases and the J segment 3 bases; nucleotides outside the gene matches: 8. The CDR3 sequence is 17 residues long. CDR1 SNHLY and CDR2 FYNNEI come from the germline V gene.